Presented here are 3 T cell receptor beta chains from one specimen sequenced in a study of T-cell reconstitution after alpha-beta-depleted transplantation in children. Unique molecular identifiers were incorporated during preparation of the TCRbeta library. TCRdb reprocessed the PCR reads with MiXCR, giving one entry per CDR3 protein. The sample records roughly 310,000 distinct CDR3 sequences, approximately 20% being singletons. The source was PBMCs, mostly from graft donor cells, collected 180 days after TCRalphabeta/CD19-depleted stem cell transplant. The receptor source for this set is a male patient aged 10 to 17 who had a stem cell transplant for acute lymphoblastic leukemia, so the T cells may come from the graft donor.

This clonotype has just a few counts. This chain links TRBV6-1 with TRBJ2-7, with 12 bases lining up with TRBD2. The junction had 7 bases not matched to a gene; V was cut back by 6 bases and J by 4 bases. Germline assignment: CDR1 MNHNS and CDR2 SASEGT. CDR3 size: 15 residues. The CDR3 reads CASRKTSGRIYEQYF. In DNA, the CDR3 is TGTGCCAGCAGGAAGACTAGCGGGAGAATTTACGAGCAGTACTTC.

V usage is TRBV3-1 and J usage is TRBJ2-3; no firm D call. Trimming pared 0 bases from V and 1 base from J, leaving 14 bases between. The V gene's germline CDR1 is LGHDT and CDR2 YNNKEL (reference sequence). CDR3 length: 17 residues. The DNA for the CDR3 is TGTGCCAGCAGCCAAGACTCGGCTTCTCTACGCACAGATACGCAGTATTTT. This translates into CASSQDSASLRTDTQYF.

The gene calls are TRBV6-4 and TRBJ2-5; D unclear. From germline, CDR1 is MRHNA and CDR2 SNTAGT. CDR3 length equals 8 residues. In DNA, the CDR3 is TGTGGCCAAGAGACCCAGTACTTC. This encodes CGQETQYF.